This TCR beta chain was captured by sequencing in a study of CD8 T cells in Susac syndrome (dated by TCRdb to about 2019). Describing the broader study: Among the sequenced Susac syndrome patients, six had clinically active disease and eight were in clinical remission. The study used repertoire sequencing to test whether antigen drove CD8+ T cell activation and differentiation in Susac syndrome. At the time of blood withdrawal, Susac syndrome patients were either therapy-naive, taking corticosteroids (with some also receiving IVIg), or on IVIg alone. On the study overall, not on this receptor specifically: The TCR sequencing and HLA analysis was acknowledged to have included a relatively small number of individuals. In the CD4+ T cell repertoire of Susac syndrome patients, clonal expansion was not detected.

In the case of this clonotype: It lacks a known antigen. Qualities for individual bases were not recorded, and no much larger clone is one base off.

High-throughput TCR beta sequencing profiled peripheral blood CD8+ and CD4+ T cells from healthy donors, Susac syndrome patients and multiple sclerosis patients. The Susac syndrome patients fulfilled recently defined diagnostic criteria for either definite or probable disease. Bulk CD8+ and CD4+ T cells were purified by magnetic negative isolation, whereas CD8+ TEMRA cells were enriched by FACS. Blood was drawn into EDTA tubes, processed within 24 hours, and PBMCs were isolated by density gradient centrifugation. PBMCs intended for TCR sequencing were cryopreserved in liquid nitrogen and were subsequently thawed in a 37 degrees C water bath. The sorted or isolated CD4+, CD8+ and CD8+ TEMRA cells reached a purity of at least 90%. The cysteine opens and the phenylalanine closes a CDR3 of 14 amino acids. Of all the DNA, just the CDR3 is kept, 42 bases in frame from base 1. V ends up 4 bases short and J 3 bases short, with an unmatched junction base count of 8. As encoded in the germline V gene (reference sequence), CDR1 is GTSNPN while CDR2 is SVGIG.

RNA was extracted using the RNeasy kit, and about 0.5 to 1 microgram was reverse transcribed with random hexamers. The immunoSEQ multiplex PCR assay, which covers 54 Vbeta and 13 Jbeta segments, was used to amplify TCR beta CDR3 regions. Bias from PCR amplification was corrected by using a synthetic template baseline for primer optimization and for computational correction. Processing in the source paper ran as follows. Only productive sequences were kept, with reads annotated to V, D and J genes according to IMGT and analyzed in immunoSEQ Analyzer. Clonality was calculated as one minus the Shannon entropy normalized by log2 of the number of productive unique sequences. For each patient and control, public and private clones were evaluated among the 100 most prevalent clones. Clones were defined as Susac-specific if absent from the healthy and MS cohorts, from approximately 1,100 published viral clones and from other ImmuneACCESS disease sequences. TCRdb took the public reads, trimmed them with fastp at Q25, ran MiXCR for clone calling and kept in-frame beta chains. Rows matching on CDR3 protein sequence are summarized as one entry with the most common DNA and genes. The V and J calls shown here were made by TCRdb, not taken from the authors' results. The sample data list around 170,000 distinct CDR3 sequences, and 95% of these were observed just once. The ten largest clones add up to approximately 0.1% of the sample.

Sequenced: CD4+ T cells from PBMCs. This TCR came from a human donor with Susac syndrome. The chain uses TRBV30 and TRBJ2-7, with TRBD1 matching 8 junction bases. CDR3 reads: CAWTGTGLGYEQYF. The base sequence is TGTGCCTGGACCGGGACAGGTCTGGGCTACGAGCAGTACTTC.